The rows below give T cell receptor beta chains drawn from one sample of a study of CD8+ T cells in alopecia areata. Produced via immunoSEQ multiplex PCR; TCRdb's table is partial and in-frame only. The repertoire holds 130,000 to 150,000 clones, with 51% as singletons. The input for sequencing was CD4+ T cells sorted from blood, taken at week 0. The receptors originated from a human donor with alopecia areata. Both conserved end residues are part of each CDR3. Each record gives: CDR3 length, clone size, V gene, D gene, J gene, CDR3 DNA, CDR3 protein. The D gene is left open where the match is weak. Some rows mark clone size as missing; the rest say once, few, many or name a class of expanded clone.

CDR3 length: 15
clone size: -
V gene: TRBV7-8
D gene: -
J gene: TRBJ2-3
CDR3 DNA: TGTGCCAGCAGCTTATTGTCCGGATACACAGATACGCAGTATTTT
CDR3 protein: CASSLLSGYTDTQYF

CDR3 length: 15
clone size: -
V gene: TRBV29-1
D gene: TRBD2
J gene: TRBJ2-2
CDR3 DNA: TGCAGCGTTGAGTCAGCGGGAGTCGCCACCGGGGAGCTGTTTTTT
CDR3 protein: CSVESAGVATGELFF

CDR3 length: 16
clone size: -
V gene: TRBV7-8
D gene: TRBD2
J gene: TRBJ2-2
CDR3 DNA: TGTGCCAGCAGCTTACCCCGCAGGGAGGGTGCCGGGGAGCTGTTTTTT
CDR3 protein: CASSLPRREGAGELFF

CDR3 length: 13
clone size: -
V gene: TRBV7-2
D gene: TRBD2
J gene: TRBJ2-3
CDR3 DNA: TGTGCCAGCGGGACTAGCGGCCCAGATACGCAGTATTTT
CDR3 protein: CASGTSGPDTQYF

CDR3 length: 13
clone size: -
V gene: TRBV28
D gene: -
J gene: TRBJ2-7
CDR3 DNA: TGTGCCAGCAGATCGGGATTTTCCTACGAGCAGTACTTC
CDR3 protein: CASRSGFSYEQYF

CDR3 length: 15
clone size: few
V gene: TRBV4-3
D gene: TRBD2
J gene: TRBJ2-1
CDR3 DNA: TGCGCCAGCAGCCACGGGACTAGCGGGAGCAATGAGCAGTTCTTC
CDR3 protein: CASSHGTSGSNEQFF

CDR3 length: 15
clone size: -
V gene: TRBV6-1
D gene: -
J gene: TRBJ2-7
CDR3 DNA: TGTGCCACCCACGGGGGATACCCTCTACTCTACGAGCAGTACTTC
CDR3 protein: CATHGGYPLLYEQYF

CDR3 length: 12
clone size: few
V gene: TRBV4-2
D gene: -
J gene: TRBJ2-1
CDR3 DNA: TGTGCCAGCAGCCTTCAGAGAAATGAGCAGTTCTTC
CDR3 protein: CASSLQRNEQFF

CDR3 length: 11
clone size: few
V gene: TRBV2
D gene: -
J gene: TRBJ1-1
CDR3 DNA: TGTGCCAGCATCTTGGTCTACGAAGCTTTCTTT
CDR3 protein: CASILVYEAFF

CDR3 length: 16
clone size: -
V gene: TRBV9
D gene: TRBD2
J gene: TRBJ2-7
CDR3 DNA: TGTGCCAGCAGCGGAGACCTAGAAGGCGGGAGGGCCAAGCAGTACTTC
CDR3 protein: CASSGDLEGGRAKQYF

CDR3 length: 12
clone size: -
V gene: TRBV7-9
D gene: -
J gene: TRBJ2-5
CDR3 DNA: TGTGCCAGCGAGGGGATTGAAGAGACCCAGTACTTC
CDR3 protein: CASEGIEETQYF

CDR3 length: 15
clone size: -
V gene: TRBV7-9
D gene: TRBD1
J gene: TRBJ2-5
CDR3 DNA: TGTGCCAGCAGCTCAACCCGGACAGGGTTATGGACCCAGTACTTC
CDR3 protein: CASSSTRTGLWTQYF

CDR3 length: 14
clone size: -
V gene: TRBV27
D gene: TRBD1
J gene: TRBJ1-3
CDR3 DNA: TGTGCCAGCAGTCGACAGGGCTCTGGAAACACCATATATTTT
CDR3 protein: CASSRQGSGNTIYF

CDR3 length: 12
clone size: few
V gene: TRBV29-1
D gene: TRBD2
J gene: TRBJ2-3
CDR3 DNA: TGCAGCTTGGGACTAGGGGGGGATACGCAGTATTTT
CDR3 protein: CSLGLGGDTQYF

CDR3 length: 14
clone size: few
V gene: TRBV10-3
D gene: -
J gene: TRBJ2-1
CDR3 DNA: TGTGCCATCAGTGATGGGGAATCCTACAATGAGCAGTTCTTC
CDR3 protein: CAISDGESYNEQFF

CDR3 length: 15
clone size: -
V gene: TRBV2
D gene: TRBD1
J gene: TRBJ2-1
CDR3 DNA: TGTGCCAGCAGTGACGTTGGACAGGGCTCCAATGAGCAGTTCTTC
CDR3 protein: CASSDVGQGSNEQFF

CDR3 length: 17
clone size: -
V gene: TRBV4-3
D gene: -
J gene: TRBJ1-3
CDR3 DNA: TGCGCCAGCAGCCAAGGGGGTGGATTGCCCTCTGGAAACACCATATATTTT
CDR3 protein: CASSQGGGLPSGNTIYF

CDR3 length: 13
clone size: -
V gene: TRBV4-1
D gene: -
J gene: TRBJ2-5
CDR3 DNA: TGCGCCAGCAGCCAAAGACTAAAGGAGACCCAGTACTTC
CDR3 protein: CASSQRLKETQYF

CDR3 length: 15
clone size: few
V gene: TRBV27
D gene: TRBD1
J gene: TRBJ2-5
CDR3 DNA: TGTGCCAGCAGTTTTAGACAGGGATGGGGGGAGACCCAGTACTTC
CDR3 protein: CASSFRQGWGETQYF

CDR3 length: 15
clone size: -
V gene: TRBV6-5
D gene: -
J gene: TRBJ2-1
CDR3 DNA: TGTGCCAGCAGTTACTCGGGTGTACTGGTGGATGAGCAGTTCTTC
CDR3 protein: CASSYSGVLVDEQFF

CDR3 length: 15
clone size: few
V gene: TRBV11-2
D gene: -
J gene: TRBJ2-1
CDR3 DNA: TGTGCCAGCAGCTTTAGGCGAGAGAGAAGGGGTGAGCAGTTCTTC
CDR3 protein: CASSFRRERRGEQFF

CDR3 length: 15
clone size: few
V gene: TRBV4-2
D gene: -
J gene: TRBJ2-7
CDR3 DNA: TGTGCCAGCAGCCAATCCGGGACTTCGACCTACGAGCAGTACTTC
CDR3 protein: CASSQSGTSTYEQYF

CDR3 length: 15
clone size: few
V gene: TRBV27
D gene: -
J gene: TRBJ2-7
CDR3 DNA: TGTGCCAGCAGCACCAAGCGGCTGGCAGCCTACGAGCAGTACTTC
CDR3 protein: CASSTKRLAAYEQYF

CDR3 length: 15
clone size: -
V gene: TRBV2
D gene: -
J gene: TRBJ2-2
CDR3 DNA: TGTGCCAGCAGTGGGGCAGGTTCGAACACCGGGGAGCTGTTTTTT
CDR3 protein: CASSGAGSNTGELFF

CDR3 length: 17
clone size: -
V gene: TRBV9
D gene: TRBD2
J gene: TRBJ2-5
CDR3 DNA: TGTGCCAGCAGCCTGGGCTGGACTAGCGGGTATCAAGAGACCCAGTACTTC
CDR3 protein: CASSLGWTSGYQETQYF

CDR3 length: 14
clone size: once
V gene: TRBV7-9
D gene: -
J gene: TRBJ2-1
CDR3 DNA: TGTGCCAGCAGCTTTCCGCTAGAACACAATGAGCAGTTCTTC
CDR3 protein: CASSFPLEHNEQFF

CDR3 length: 13
clone size: -
V gene: TRBV29-1
D gene: TRBD2
J gene: TRBJ2-7
CDR3 DNA: TGCAGCGTTCGGACTAGCGGGAGTTACGAGCAGTACTTC
CDR3 protein: CSVRTSGSYEQYF

CDR3 length: 15
clone size: -
V gene: TRBV25-1
D gene: TRBD1
J gene: TRBJ2-5
CDR3 DNA: TGTGCCAGCAGTGAACTTTACAGGGGTGGGGAGACCCAGTACTTC
CDR3 protein: CASSELYRGGETQYF

CDR3 length: 11
clone size: -
V gene: TRBV29-1
D gene: -
J gene: TRBJ2-5
CDR3 DNA: TGCAGCGTTGAAGAACAGCGGACCCAGTACTTC
CDR3 protein: CSVEEQRTQYF

CDR3 length: 12
clone size: few
V gene: TRBV29-1
D gene: -
J gene: TRBJ1-1
CDR3 DNA: TGCAGCGGGGGACGGGCGAACACTGAAGCTTTCTTT
CDR3 protein: CSGGRANTEAFF

CDR3 length: 16
clone size: -
V gene: TRBV6-5
D gene: TRBD1
J gene: TRBJ2-3
CDR3 DNA: TGTGCCAGCAGTTTGACAACGGGACAGGGCACAGATACGCAGTATTTT
CDR3 protein: CASSLTTGQGTDTQYF

CDR3 length: 14
clone size: -
V gene: TRBV7-9
D gene: -
J gene: TRBJ1-3
CDR3 DNA: TGTGCCGGGCGCCGGGGGAGCTCTGGAAACACCATATATTTT
CDR3 protein: CAGRRGSSGNTIYF

CDR3 length: 13
clone size: -
V gene: TRBV11-2
D gene: -
J gene: TRBJ2-7
CDR3 DNA: TGTGCCAGCAGCTTGGGGGTTGATCTCGAGCAGTACTTC
CDR3 protein: CASSLGVDLEQYF

CDR3 length: 11
clone size: -
V gene: TRBV30
D gene: -
J gene: TRBJ2-3
CDR3 DNA: TGTGCCTGGGAAATTGGCGATACGCAGTATTTT
CDR3 protein: CAWEIGDTQYF

CDR3 length: 14
clone size: -
V gene: TRBV18
D gene: -
J gene: TRBJ1-4
CDR3 DNA: TGTGCCAGCTCACCCACGCAGAATAATGAAAAACTGTTTTTT
CDR3 protein: CASSPTQNNEKLFF

CDR3 length: 15
clone size: -
V gene: TRBV7-9
D gene: TRBD2
J gene: TRBJ2-3
CDR3 DNA: TGTGCCAGCAGTCGGACTAGCGGGCGCACAGATACGCAGTATTTT
CDR3 protein: CASSRTSGRTDTQYF

CDR3 length: 17
clone size: once
V gene: TRBV27
D gene: -
J gene: TRBJ2-3
CDR3 DNA: TGTGCCAGCAGTTTGATCGCCAGGGCGCTTAAGGTAGATACGCAGTATTTT
CDR3 protein: CASSLIARALKVDTQYF

CDR3 length: 16
clone size: -
V gene: TRBV27
D gene: TRBD2
J gene: TRBJ2-4
CDR3 DNA: TGTGCCAGCAGTCGAGCGGGAGGGAGTGGATCGAACATTCAGTACTTC
CDR3 protein: CASSRAGGSGSNIQYF

CDR3 length: 18
clone size: few
V gene: TRBV30
D gene: TRBD1
J gene: TRBJ1-2
CDR3 DNA: TGTGCCTGGAGGGGGATCCGGGACAGGGGAGTAGCTAACTATGGCTACACCTTC
CDR3 protein: CAWRGIRDRGVANYGYTF

CDR3 length: 12
clone size: -
V gene: TRBV29-1
D gene: TRBD2
J gene: TRBJ2-1
CDR3 DNA: TGCAGCGTAGAGCGGGAGTACAATGAGCAGTTCTTC
CDR3 protein: CSVEREYNEQFF